This T cell receptor beta chain was captured by sequencing in a study of early T cells in non-severe SARS-CoV-2 infection. Study details: Investigators sequenced bulk RNA drawn from unsorted whole blood, and chains remained unpaired.

The TCR library protocol was used to attach unique molecular identifiers. These identifiers were attached to individual cDNA molecules. One entry per CDR3 protein results from TCRdb running MiXCR on the 5' RACE reads. The sample consists of tens of thousands of distinct CDR3 sequences, 5.7% of them appearing once. Regarding the study as a whole: VDJdb matching favored anti-spike CD8 responses, missing private and CD4 specificities.

For this clonotype: Its antigen is unknown.

This CDR3 is 16 amino acids long. CDR1 and CDR2 from the germline V gene are MNHEY and SVGEGT. V was clipped by 8 bases and J by 2 bases, with 19 bases between them. The receptor was derived from an adult who was a healthcare worker with PCR-confirmed SARS-CoV-2 infection or an uninfected control (not recorded which). The sample consisted of whole blood. This sequence joins TRBV6-2 or TRBV6-3 and TRBJ2-1, with D unclear. Here the CDR3 DNA reads TGTGCCAGCGGCCGAGTTAGGCTAACGGCCTACAATGAGCAGTTCTTC. As protein: CASGRVRLTAYNEQFF.